The T cell receptor (beta chain) described here comes from a study of shared clonotypes between healthy human individuals (dated by TCRdb to 2020 to 2022). With respect to the entire study: Three men and two women, aged 18 to 49 years, made up the cohort. Each donor's leukapheresis produced roughly between about 0.85 and 10 billion PBMCs. The study deeply sequenced blood TCR repertoires of five healthy adults to estimate repertoire size and the extent of clonotype sharing between individuals. Libraries were prepared and TCR repertoires were sequenced by different laboratories using diverse techniques, in order to increase sequencing depth and limit assay-specific biases. Overall study results and their limits: Only blood was sampled, and tissue TCR repertoires likely differ from those in blood. Because the study included a small number of donors, the genetic and exposure-history diversity represented was limited. Pairwise subsampling led to the expectation that sequencing depth would affect the degree of clonotype sharing among donors.

On this clone itself: Its antigen remains undetermined. It has no much larger one-base neighbor in the sample; base qualities were not kept.

Via the germline V gene, CDR1 is SGHRS and CDR2 YFSETQ. The cysteine opens and the phenylalanine closes a CDR3 of 16 amino acids. Only the CDR3 DNA is retained, 48 bases long and in frame from the first base. Donors were healthy HIV-negative adults with no recently reported acute infections or vaccinations. All donors were Caucasian adults living in Nashville, Tennessee, USA. For unsorted samples, about 90 million PBMCs were counted and genomic DNA was extracted with the QIAamp DNA Blood Mini kit. Blood was obtained by leukapheresis, after which PBMCs were separated by Ficoll-Histopaque density gradient centrifugation and cryopreserved in liquid nitrogen vapor phase. Using the deep immunoSEQ assay, TCR CDR3 regions were amplified from genomic DNA by multiplex PCR. Extracted genomic DNA from each cell subset was distributed evenly across all wells of several immunoSEQ 96-well plates, and each plate was treated as a replicate. For unsorted PBMC, each replicate PCR was loaded with approximately 300 ng genomic DNA, equivalent to roughly 33,000 T cell genomes. Ten immunoSEQ deep assay plates were used to sequence unsorted PBMC genomic DNA. Purified libraries were measured with a Qubit 3.0 fluorometer, size-checked on a Bioanalyzer 2100, and measured again with the KAPA Library Quantification kit. Each immunoSEQ 96-well plate was sequenced on its own single-read 150-cycle Illumina NextSeq 550 flow cell. On the authors' methods: The immunoSEQ output contained only junctional sequences without quality scores, so filtering could not match that applied to full-length reads. To assign V/J genes and CDR3, sequences were annotated using PyIR, a Python wrapper for IgBLAST v1.9, with IMGT germline references. Any read was removed if the V/J assignment was weak (E-value above 1e-6), the CDR3 was missing, or the read contained stop codons, out-of-frame junctions, or ambiguous translated residues. V3J clonotypes were defined as sequences sharing an identical inferred V gene, J gene, and CDR3 amino acid sequence. Percentage overlap between repertoires was computed as shared unique clonotypes divided by the size of the smaller repertoire. Repertoire richness was assessed with RTK rarefaction, the Chao1 estimator, and Recon v2.1 estimates of unobserved clonotypes. The table was pulled from immuneACCESS by TCRdb, which kept in-frame rearrangements only. Such tables lose some clones; where checked, under half of the loss comes from unresolved V genes, and the rest has no known cause. D and trimming were read from the DNA, whereas the V and J calls and clone size are those reported in that table. The table for this sample lists about 560,000 clones; roughly 79% of them were counted only once. The top ten clones comprise approximately 12% of the sample.

Recombination connected TRBV5-1 to TRBJ2-5; the D gene is tentatively TRBD1 or TRBD2, each matching 7 bases. Gene TRBJ2-7 matches the end of the DNA better, so the J call may be wrong. Material for sequencing was PBMCs. The TCR sequence derives from a middle-aged woman in good health. Some clones in this sample may be carry-over from other donors' samples. Here is the DNA: TGCGCCAGCAGCTTGGCATCGGCAGGGGGGGTTGCCGAGCAGTACTTC. It codes for CASSLASAGGVAEQYF.